The source of this TCR beta chain is a study of response to subunit inactivated influenza vaccine. Overall study results and limits: Authors suggested few new T cells are recruited by each seasonal influenza vaccination.

In TCRdb, the RT-PCR reads were re-called with MiXCR into one record per CDR3 protein. The table shows about 160,000 distinct CDR3 sequences, with around 10% occurring only once. This CDR3 comprises 15 residues. Trimming cost V 2 bases and J 0 bases, with 9 bases left between them. In this sample, this clonotype turned up a few times. Its antigen remains unidentified. The material sequenced was CD8+ T cells sorted from PBMCs, taken about 24 months after vaccination. This TCR was sampled from a man between 50 and 75 years old who received an inactivated influenza vaccine. The chain carries TRBV12-3 or TRBV12-4 and TRBJ2-3; no firm D call. This chain's CDR3 is CASSLIWGSTDTQYF. CDR3 sequence (DNA): TGTGCCAGCAGTTTAATTTGGGGAAGCACAGATACGCAGTATTTT.